The clone carrying this T cell receptor (beta chain) showed up many times. Its antigen is unknown. The data originate from a study of CD8+CD57+ T cells in acquired aplastic anemia. In the study overall: Roughly 3 ug was the average amount of DNA from sorted CD4+ and CD8+ cells. CD4+ cells from healthy donors averaged approximately 11 million reads.

There are 14 residues in the CDR3. Trimming removed 7 bases from V and 0 bases from J, with 9 bases in between. Germline V gene data show CDR1 as SNHLY and CDR2 as FYNNEI. For CDR3 and TCR beta VDJ profiling, genomic DNA was the template used. TCRdb used MiXCR to reprocess the reads, holding one entry per CDR3 protein. The data contain about 160,000 distinct CDR3 sequences, around 45% of them singletons. General study findings and limits: The same twenty-nine CD8+ CDR3 sequences occurred in patients and in controls.

Material for sequencing was sorted CD4+, CD8+, or CD8+CD57+ T cells (not recorded which) from PBMCs. The TCR originated in a human donor in good health. The V and J genes are TRBV2 and TRBJ1-4, with D hard to call. CDR3 loop: CASKQQPTNEKLFF. CDR3 nucleotides: TGTGCCAGCAAGCAGCAACCAACTAATGAAAAACTGTTTTTT.